These T cell receptor beta chains were read from a single sample in a study of blood T cell repertoires in COVID-19. The repertoire was sequenced with immunoSEQ multiplex PCR; TCRdb's copy has only in-frame clones and lacks some. The sample holds about 110,000 clones; 65% to 80% are singletons and the top ten take about 2%. The specimen was peripheral blood. The receptor source for this set is a woman aged 40 to 55 with acute or convalescent COVID-19. The conserved cysteine and the conserved F or W are not part of the CDR3 here. The order of the fields is clone size, V gene, CDR3 protein. Not all rows give a size; the values are once, few, many and, for expanded clones, a class.

- TRBV29-1 SVEAGQDANTGELF
- TRBV7-9 ASSSRTGETQY
once TRBV28 ASSSIRGAQVNEQF
many TRBV4-1 ASSQDLGGLGGLYGYT
once TRBV6-5 ASRTESTGELF
- TRBV6-5 ASSDHIQEYYGYT
- TRBV7-3 ASSLGGGTESSGNTIY
- TRBV19 ASSTQGGQPQH
few TRBV19 ASSLKDRGPTEAF
- TRBV6-6 ASSLLGGGSYEQY
- TRBV28 AMGQGANTQY
- TRBV18 ASSTTDRSQSPLH
- TRBV6-1 ASSEEWGGYGYT
few TRBV3-1/TRBV3-2 ASSQAGTYNEQF
- TRBV20-1 SASGTGINEKLF
- TRBV5-6 ASSLIGGAETDTQY
- TRBV9 ASSVGSQKQETQY
few TRBV30 AWSGTQSNQPQH
- TRBV29-1 SHATEDTQY
- TRBV7-9 ASSSDSGRSDNEQF
- TRBV7-9 ASSPSGQGAETQY
once TRBV14 ASSHPGEGGYEQY
- TRBV9 ASSVGVGLGSYEQY
- TRBV29-1 SVHLGGSYEQY
- TRBV6-5 ASSYRTGREQY
few TRBV10-3 AISDSGGDYEQY
- TRBV4-1 ASSQRGGRGSVNEKLF
once TRBV6-1 ASSEQGASGTDTQY
- TRBV6-5 ASTAGGDTEAF
many TRBV10-1 ASSESAGDVNTIY